This TCR beta chain was captured in a study of cytomegalovirus exposure and HLA in healthy donors. Overall study findings and caveats: Cytomegalovirus-associated TCR beta chains were listed, numbering roughly 150.

Libraries were prepared by immunoSEQ multiplex PCR; TCRdb keeps only in-frame clonotypes and omits some of them. Seen here are approximately 270,000 clones, over 75% observed once, and the top ten hold about 12%. As concerns this clone: What it binds is not known.

Sequencing was carried out using PBMCs. This sequence was found in a young man in good health and CMV-seropositive.

Here the CDR3 DNA reads TGTGCCAGCAGCGTAGTACGGGGTCAAAACTATGGCTACACCTTC. Its protein is CASSVVRGQNYGYTF. V usage is TRBV9 and J usage is TRBJ1-2; D is unresolved. With 0 bases removed from V and 2 bases from J, the gap between germline ends came to 11 bases. Germline V CDR1 and CDR2: SGDLS, YYNGEE. The CDR3 sequence is 15 residues long.